The subject of this entry is one T cell receptor beta chain. The CDR3 consists of 13 residues. V was shortened by 3 bases and J by 3 bases, with 9 bases between the two germline ends. RNA totalling about 0.45 to 1 ug underwent reverse transcription with random hexamers. From the immunoSEQ multiplex PCR reads, TCRdb called clonotypes with MiXCR, one entry per CDR3 protein. Here the sample spans about 250,000 distinct CDR3 sequences, around 95% being singletons. The source of the sample is a study of CD8 T cells in Susac syndrome. The specimen sequenced was CD4+ T cells from PBMCs. The rearrangement uses TRBV12-3 or TRBV12-4 and TRBJ2-7; D gene uncertain. This clonotype was sampled from a human donor with multiple sclerosis. CDR3 residues: CASSLYGNYEQYF. The CDR3 DNA reads as TGTGCCAGCAGTTTGTACGGAAACTACGAGCAGTACTTC.